This TCR beta chain was observed in a study of T cell repertoires in cytomegalovirus infection. For the study at large: As its CMV epitopes, the study selected recently identified HLA-C-restricted and well-studied HLA-B-restricted targets. A matching HLA type, together with CMV infection, was signaled by public TCR beta signatures. Findings and caveats of the study: In two of eight donors, the top clonotype was HLA-C-restricted CMV-specific.

Worth noting for this clonotype: Its matching antigen is unknown. A much bigger clone sits one base away, suggesting this may be a read error.

TCRdb passed the reads through MiXCR, listing each CDR3 protein once. The repertoire holds 650,000 to 850,000 distinct CDR3 sequences, around 29% seen once, with less than 15% in the top ten. The CDR3 spans 15 residues. CDR1 is SGHTA and CDR2 is FQGNSA in the germline V gene. The clonotype was recovered from a human donor in good health (CMV status not recorded). Some clones in this sample may be carry-over from other donors' samples. The material was cultured CD8+ T cells from PBMCs, obtained from culture after CMV antigen stimulation. The rearrangement links TRBV7-2 to TRBJ2-1; 8 bases agree with TRBD2. For the CDR3, the DNA is TGTGCCTGCAGCCCGGGACTAGGAATCTACAATGAGCAGTTCTTC. Protein: CACSPGLGIYNEQFF.